Described below is a single T cell receptor (beta chain) sequence and its context. Its binding antigen is unknown. No clone much larger than this one lies a single base away; base qualities are absent. This record belongs to a study of siplizumab effects on memory and regulatory T cells (dated by TCRdb to about 2019). Describing the broader study: The effect of the anti-CD2 antibody siplizumab on alloreactive T-cell subsets was examined in allogeneic mixed lymphocyte reactions constructed from human PBMCs. Findings and caveats that apply to the study as a whole: Because sequences at frequencies below about 10^-5 were poorly captured, only a minor fraction of alloreactive clones could be mapped back to unstimulated subsets. Unstimulated naive T cells appeared to be more diverse than memory T cells, and naive cells seemed to make a substantial contribution to the alloresponse. Among mappable alloreactive CD4+ clones, an average Treg-derived fraction of 68.8% was observed with siplizumab, compared with 25% to 30% in control reactions. Roughly 80-97% of proliferating CD4+ or CD8+ clones could not be assigned a naive or memory phenotype. No functional confirmation was obtained for the suppressive function of proliferating Tregs from siplizumab cultures. The cumulative frequency of alloreactive sequences traceable to unstimulated CD4+ memory T cells was significantly reduced by siplizumab.

Unstimulated CD4+ memory cells were also sequenced in three donor pairs, together with CD4+ naive, CD8+ TEMRA, CD8+ naive and CD8+ effector memory subsets. TCRbeta CDR3 sequencing was performed on sorted unstimulated T cells and on proliferating T cells recovered from mixed lymphocyte reactions. Fresh whole blood from about ten HLA-typed healthy donors served as the source for isolating PBMCs. The germline V gene (reference sequence) provides CDR1 MNHNY and CDR2 SVGAGI. The CDR3 spans 16 residues, from the cysteine through the phenylalanine. The only DNA kept is the CDR3, 48 bases in frame from the first base. Relative to germline, V is 0 bases shorter and J is 0 bases shorter, with 9 bases between their ends. Receptor amplification or capture employed the immunoSEQ multiplex PCR assay. About 10^5 TCR templates per sample were assayed on the deep sequencing platform. Genomic DNA extracted from sorted T cells was used for TCRbeta CDR3 sequencing. Turning to the authors' computational methods: The R programming language was used for the clonal analysis of the TCRbeta CDR3 data. Unstimulated samples were compared with post-reaction CFSE-low samples to define alloreactive CD4+ and CD8+ clones. Regulatory or non-regulatory origin was assigned to alloreactive CD4+ clones by matching of sequences to sorted unstimulated Treg and non-Treg repertoires. TCRdb limited this immuneACCESS table to in-frame rearrangements with V and J called. A share of clones is missing; checked studies link under half to unresolved V genes, and the rest is unexplained. D and trimming come from the DNA, and the V and J calls and clone size come from that table. In all, the sample holds about 63,000 clones, and less than 90% of those were seen once. Of the sample, more than 3.5% falls within the top ten clones.

Sequencing input: memory CD4+ T cells sorted from blood. Read against the paper, the sample's cell subset or site label means: unstimulated CD4+ memory T cells. The sequence joins TRBV6-6 to TRBJ1-3; the D gene cannot be resolved reliably. This clonotype originated in a human donor in good health. This receptor carries the CDR3 CASSYSADSSGNTIYF. The base sequence is TGTGCCAGCAGTTACTCCGCAGACTCCTCTGGAAACACCATATATTTT.